The 22 T cell receptor beta chains presented below share a single source sample, sequenced in a study of CD8 T cells in ankylosing spondylitis (dated by TCRdb to the late 2010s). Libraries were made using 5' RACE. The sample was run on an Illumina HiSeq 2500. TCRdb reprocessed the public reads (quality trimming at Q25 with fastp, clone calling with MiXCR) and kept in-frame beta chains. Every distinct CDR3 protein forms one entry, paired with its most common genes and DNA. The sample table records 250,000 to 300,000 distinct CDR3 sequences; 15% to 20% of these occur just once. The top ten constitute less than 35% of the sample. The sample consisted of blood, either unsorted or a sorted T cell fraction (not recorded which). The receptors come from a male donor with ankylosing spondylitis or in good health (not recorded which).

V gene TRBV11-2 combines with J gene TRBJ1-1; D might be TRBD1 (5 bases). V shed 5 bases and J shed 0 bases, with 16 bases lying between them. There are 16 residues in the CDR3. CDR1 and CDR2 from the germline V gene are SGHAT and FQNNGV. The CDR3 DNA reads TGTGCCAGCAGCCCCAGAACAGGACGGCTGAACACTGAAGCTTTCTTT. Its protein product is CASSPRTGRLNTEAFF.

This clonotype was counted between two and nine times. This CDR3 reads CSVIFGTGAHEQFF. The CDR3 DNA reads as TGCAGCGTTATTTTTGGGACAGGGGCCCATGAGCAGTTCTTC. The V call is TRBV29-1, the J call TRBJ2-1, with 10 bases matching TRBD1. CDR3 length: 14 residues. Germline CDR1 is SQVTM and CDR2 is ANQGSEA. V gave up 5 bases and J gave up 8 bases; unmatched junction bases: 9.

This clonotype was counted many times. The chain joins TRBV27 to TRBJ2-7; maybe TRBD1 (6 bases). The CDR3 has 16 residues. Trimming cost V 1 base and J 4 bases, with 17 bases left between them. CDR1 and CDR2 from the germline V gene are MNHEY and SMNVEV (reference sequence). The CDR3 DNA reads TGTGCCAGCAGTTTATTCCCTGGCAGGGGCGAGTACGAGCAGTACTTC. Its translation: CASSLFPGRGEYEQYF.

The table lists this clonotype with a few counts. This chain uses TRBV5-6 with TRBJ2-3; D unresolved. The length of the CDR3 is 14 residues. CDR1 and CDR2 (germline): SGHDT, YYEEEE. The ends were cut back, 0 bases at V and 2 bases at J, with 7 bases in the middle. The chain's CDR3 is CASSLVQSTDTQYF. CDR3 coding DNA: TGTGCCAGCAGCTTGGTTCAGTCCACAGATACGCAGTATTTT.

This clonotype has only a few counts. The chain uses TRBV20-1 and TRBJ2-2; D is uncertain. The V and J ends lost 4 bases and 5 bases respectively, with 5 bases between them. The germline V gene encodes CDR1 DFQATT and CDR2 SNEGSKA (reference sequence). The CDR3 contains 11 residues. The CDR3 DNA is TGCAGTGCTACGCAAACCGGGGAGCTGTTTTTT. It specifies CSATQTGELFF.

This chain connects TRBV28 to TRBJ1-5, with 7 bases lining up with TRBD1. The CDR3 has 14 amino acids. Germline CDR1 and CDR2: MDHEN and SYDVKM. V gave up 5 bases and J gave up 4 bases; unmatched junction bases: 5. The CDR3 coding sequence is TGTGCCAGCAGTATAATCAGGGGGAATCAGCCCCAGCATTTT. Residues: CASSIIRGNQPQHF.

The genes are TRBV29-1 and TRBJ2-1, with TRBD2 matching over 7 bases. Trimming cost V 4 bases and J 9 bases; bases outside gene matches: 21. The CDR3 runs to 17 residues. Germline lookup yields CDR1 SQVTM and CDR2 ANQGSEA. CDR3 in DNA: TGCAGCGTTGTTCCGATGACTAGCCGATCCGTTTACGGTGAGCAGTTCTTC. It yields the protein CSVVPMTSRSVYGEQFF.

Comment on this clonotype: As the CDR3 is not closed by the conserved phenylalanine or tryptophan, this likely results from a read error. This rearrangement joins TRBV20-1 to TRBJ1-1; D perhaps matches TRBD1 (5 bases). Germline V gene data show CDR1 as DFQATT and CDR2 as SNEGSKA (reference sequence). Trimming took 0 bases from V and 10 from J, leaving 21 bases between them. CDR3 size: 15 residues. DNA for the CDR3: TGCAGTGCTAGAGATGGCAGGGAGTTTTGGACGGGAGCTTTCATT. Its translation: CSARDGREFWTGAFI.

This chain uses TRBV9 with TRBJ1-5; D unclear. Germline CDR1 and CDR2: SGDLS and YYNGEE. This CDR3 contains 15 residues. V was cut by 1 base and J by 0 bases, with 8 bases left in between. The CDR3 loop is CASSVSGYSNQPQHF. CDR3 nucleotides: TGTGCCAGCAGCGTAAGCGGTTATAGCAATCAGCCCCAGCATTTT. Filled out from reference TRBV9 and TRBJ1-5, the complete variable domain reads DSGVTQTPKHLITATGQRVTLRCSPRSGDLSVYWYQQSLDQGLQFLIQYYNGEERAKGNILERFSAQQFPDLHSELNLSSLELGDSALYFCASSVSGYSNQPQHFGDGTRLSIL.

J is TRBJ2-7 and V is TRBV12-3 or TRBV12-4; D unresolved. V lost 5 bases and J 3 bases, leaving 11 bases between the germline ends. The CDR3 totals 13 residues. DNA of the CDR3: TGTGCCAGCAGTCCTTCCGACGGCTACGAGCAGTACTTC. This codes for CASSPSDGYEQYF.

On this clonotype: Given a much more abundant clone one base away, this may be a read error. The chain employs TRBV28 and TRBJ1-1; maybe TRBD1 (6 bases). Germline V gene sequence: CDR1 MDHEN, CDR2 SYDVKM. There are 13 residues in the CDR3. The CDR3: CGSSLQGFTEAFF. The CDR3 nucleotides read TGTGGCAGCAGTTTACAGGGATTCACTGAAGCTTTCTTT. The variable domain in full, with the rest retrieved from reference TRBV28 and TRBJ1-1, is DVKVTQSSRYLVKRTGEKVFLECVQDMDHENMFWYRQDPGLGLRLIYFSYDVKMKEKGDIPEGYSVSREKKERFSLILESASTNQTSMYLCGSSLQGFTEAFFGQGTRLTVV.

The sample holds a few counts of this clonotype. J is TRBJ1-1 and V is TRBV6-5, with D uncertain. Trimming took 0 bases from V and 3 from J, leaving 5 bases between them. The CDR3 loop spans 13 amino acids. Germline-derived CDR1 and CDR2 are MNHEY and SVGAGI. The DNA for the CDR3 is TGTGCCAGCAGTTACTCAGGTCACACTGAAGCTTTCTTT. This sequence encodes CASSYSGHTEAFF.

A word on this clonotype: This may be a read error, as it is one base from a much larger clone. The chain uses TRBV12-3 or TRBV12-4 and TRBJ2-7; weak D call: TRBD1 (5 bases). The CDR3 consists of 13 residues. Trimming cost V 4 bases and J 5 bases, with 12 bases left between them. Here the CDR3 DNA reads TGTGCCAGCAGTTCCGCAGGGTCCAACGAGCAGTACTTC. It codes for CASSSAGSNEQYF.

The chain employs TRBV5-6 and TRBJ2-2; D unresolved. Deletions cut 1 base from V and 8 bases from J, with 6 bases between. Germline CDR1 is SGHDT and CDR2 is YYEEEE. The CDR3 is 12 residues long. The CDR3 DNA reads as TGTGCCAGCAGCTTGTTCACGGGGGAGCTGTTTTTT. It encodes CASSLFTGELFF.

This rearrangement joins TRBV20-1 to TRBJ2-2; 10 nucleotides line up with TRBD2. The V and J ends lost 2 bases and 6 bases, in that order; junction bases with no gene match: 9. Germline values: CDR1 DFQATT, CDR2 SNEGSKA (reference sequence). This CDR3 region has 16 residues. This CDR3 is CSARNLAGVRSGELFF. CDR3 in DNA: TGCAGTGCTAGAAACCTAGCGGGAGTCAGGTCCGGGGAGCTGTTTTTT.

This clonotype was counted a few times. V gene TRBV20-1 combines with J gene TRBJ2-2, with TRBD1 identical over 8 bases. The germline V gene has CDR1 DFQATT and CDR2 SNEGSKA (reference sequence). The CDR3 is made up of 16 amino acids. Losses at the gene ends were 0 bases for V and 4 bases for J; bases not matched to a gene: 7. CDR3 nucleotide sequence: TGCAGTGCTAGAGATTTCATGCAGGGGGCCACCGGGGAGCTGTTTTTT. Translating it yields CSARDFMQGATGELFF.

The table lists this clonotype with a few counts. The rearrangement uses TRBV7-2 and TRBJ1-5; D not resolved. The V end was cut by 4 bases, the J end by 0 bases, with 13 bases between. Germline V gene lookup returns CDR1 SGHTA and CDR2 FQGNSA. This CDR3 region has 16 residues. The CDR3 DNA reads as TGTGCCAGCAGCTATTCGGACTCCTATAGCAATCAGCCCCAGCATTTT. It translates to CASSYSDSYSNQPQHF. Variable domain in full (rest from reference TRBV7-2 and TRBJ1-5): GAGVSQSPSNKVTEKGKDVELRCDPISGHTALYWYRQSLGQGLEFLIYFQGNSAPDKSGLPSDRFSAERTGGSVSTLTIQRTQQEDSAVYLCASSYSDSYSNQPQHFGDGTRLSIL.

The V and J genes are TRBV11-2 and TRBJ2-3; possibly TRBD1 for D (5 bases). The CDR3 loop spans 16 amino acids. Germline CDR1 reads SGHAT; CDR2 reads FQNNGV. V lost 5 bases and J 0 bases, leaving 15 bases between the germline ends. CDR3 sequence: CASSDFVGQSTDTQYF. As DNA, the CDR3 is TGTGCCAGCAGCGATTTTGTAGGACAAAGCACAGATACGCAGTATTTT.

This clonotype was seen a handful of times. The V gene is TRBV7-6, the J gene TRBJ2-7; D not resolved. V lost 0 bases and J lost 0, with 12 bases in between. Germline values: CDR1 SGHVS, CDR2 FNYEAQ. CDR3 length: 16 amino acids. For the CDR3, the DNA is TGTGCCAGCAGCTTAGCAGACACCGTGAGCTCCTACGAGCAGTACTTC. Amino acid sequence: CASSLADTVSSYEQYF.

This clonotype has a handful of counts. The rearrangement uses TRBV9 and TRBJ2-3; 8 bases are a match to TRBD2. The CDR3 is 16 residues long. Trimming removed 5 bases from V and 0 bases from J; junction bases left unmatched: 8. Germline V lookup: CDR1 SGDLS, CDR2 YYNGEE. CDR3 loop: CASSATGGVSTDTQYF. In DNA form, the CDR3 reads TGTGCCAGCAGTGCAACGGGAGGGGTAAGCACAGATACGCAGTATTTT.

The chain is built from TRBV20-1 and TRBJ2-7; D might be TRBD1 or TRBD2, each matching 6 bases. Germline-derived CDR1 and CDR2 are DFQATT and SNEGSKA (reference sequence). This CDR3 contains 14 residues. Trimming pared 6 bases from V and 3 bases from J, leaving 18 bases between. DNA for the CDR3: TGCAGTGCCCCCGGGGGCAGAGCCTACTACGAGCAGTACTTC. Protein product: CSAPGGRAYYEQYF.

The J gene is TRBJ2-1, the V gene TRBV4-1; TRBD2 matches at 9 bases. The CDR3 is 19 amino acids. J was trimmed by 0 bases and V by 3 bases; bases with no gene match: 12. Germline V CDR1 and CDR2: MGHRA, YSYEKL. The CDR3 coding sequence is TGCGCCAGCAGCCAGGGACTAGCCAGAGGTAACCTCTCCTACAATGAGCAGTTCTTC. This codes for CASSQGLARGNLSYNEQFF.